What follows describes a single T cell receptor (beta chain). The data stem from a study of STAT5B mutations in CD4+ large granular lymphocyte leukemia. Sequencing was performed with immunoSEQ multiplex PCR; in TCRdb, only in-frame clones are kept and a portion is missing. The data show about 40,000 clones, with around 81% seen just once and about 3.9% held by the top ten. The sample comprised CD4+ T cells from blood buffy coats. The TCR comes from a human donor in good health.

The CDR3 region is CASSQGLVERGRAFF. CDR3 sequence (DNA): TGTGCCAGCAGCCAAGGGTTAGTAGAGCGGGGGAGAGCTTTCTTT. J is TRBJ1-1 and V is TRBV14, with D perhaps TRBD1 (5 bases). The V gene's germline CDR1 is SGHDN and CDR2 FVKESK. The CDR3 covers 15 residues. Trimming removed 1 base from V and 10 bases from J, with 19 bases in between.